Shown below are 22 T cell receptor beta chains from a single sample sequenced in a study of CD8+CD57+ T cells in acquired aplastic anemia. Genomic DNA, serving as template, underwent TCR beta VDJ and CDR3 profiling. From the reads, TCRdb called clonotypes with MiXCR, one entry per CDR3 protein. Of 150,000 to 200,000 distinct CDR3 sequences listed, 70% to 75% are singletons. CD8+CD57+ cell expansion, shown by flow cytometry, had occurred in the patients selected for sequencing. Sequencing was carried out using sorted CD4+, CD8+, or CD8+CD57+ T cells (not recorded which) from PBMCs. The receptor source for this set is a human donor with aplastic anemia.

This clonotype has a single count. The rearrangement links TRBV7-9 to TRBJ1-4; D is ambiguous. The germline gives CDR1 SEHNR, CDR2 FQNEAQ (reference sequence). V was cut by 5 bases and J by 4 bases, with 8 bases left in between. CDR3 length equals 13 residues. CDR3 nucleotide sequence: TGTGCCAGCAGCCGACGCGATAATGAAAAACTGTTTTTT. It codes for CASSRRDNEKLFF.

The chain carries TRBV5-5 and TRBJ2-7; a possible D gene is TRBD1 (6 bases). The CDR3 consists of 14 residues. CDR1 is SGHKS, CDR2 YYEKEE, per germline (reference sequence). The V end lost 1 base, the J end lost 5 bases, and 13 bases lay between the germline ends. The CDR3 spells CASSLQGRDNEQYF. CDR3 sequence (DNA): TGTGCCAGCAGCTTGCAGGGTCGGGACAACGAGCAGTACTTC.

V usage is TRBV7-8 and J usage is TRBJ2-3, with 7 bases lining up with TRBD2. Germline CDR1 is SGHVS and CDR2 is FQNEAQ. The CDR3 totals 16 residues. V was pared by 5 bases and J by 4 bases, with 12 bases of the junction left unmatched. This CDR3 reads CASSVQAGPVADTQYF. The DNA of the CDR3 is TGTGCCAGCAGCGTTCAAGCGGGGCCGGTGGCAGATACGCAGTATTTT. Based on the CDR3 plus reference TRBV7-8 and TRBJ2-3, the full variable domain is GAGVSQSPRYKVAKRGQDVALRCDPISGHVSLFWYQQALGQGPEFLTYFQNEAQLDKSGLPSDRFFAERPEGSVSTLKIQRTQQEDSAVYLCASSVQAGPVADTQYFGPGTRLTVL.

Comments on this clonotype: Relative to the germline gene, one junction end is altered; a read error may explain this. V usage is TRBV2 and J usage is TRBJ2-1; the D gene is possibly TRBD2 (5 bases). The CDR3 runs to 15 residues. Germline CDR1 and CDR2: SNHLY and FYNNEI. The CDR3 DNA reads as TGTGCCAGCAGTACGGCGGACTCGAGCTACAGTGAGCAGTTCTTC. It codes for CASSTADSSYSEQFF.

The V and J genes are TRBV2 and TRBJ2-3; 13 nucleotides match TRBD2. The germline V gene encodes CDR1 SNHLY and CDR2 FYNNEI. The CDR3 consists of 17 residues. Trimming removed 7 bases from V and 0 bases from J; junction bases left unmatched: 7. DNA of the CDR3: TGTGCCAGCAAGAGCGGGACTAGCGGGACTAGCACAGATACGCAGTATTTT. Amino acids: CASKSGTSGTSTDTQYF.

The rearrangement links TRBV30 to TRBJ2-7; 7 bases map to TRBD1. The CDR3 length is 13 residues. CDR1 is GTSNPN, CDR2 SVGIG, per germline (reference sequence). V lost 1 base and J lost 6; bases outside the gene matches: 6. Here the CDR3 reads CAWSATGLGEQYF. CDR3 coding DNA: TGTGCCTGGAGTGCGACAGGGTTGGGCGAGCAGTACTTC.

V usage is TRBV4-3 and J usage is TRBJ2-1, with TRBD2 identical over 9 bases. This CDR3 has 15 amino acids. V lost 4 bases and J lost 8; bases outside the gene matches: 9. CDR1 is LGHNA and CDR2 is YSLEER in the germline V gene. Here the CDR3 DNA reads TGCGCCAGCAGCCGCCGCGGGACTAGCTCCGATGAGCAGTTCTTC. Residues: CASSRRGTSSDEQFF.

Only one count was recorded for this clonotype. The chain carries TRBV12-3 or TRBV12-4 and TRBJ1-1; 7 nucleotides line up with TRBD1. The CDR3 length is 12 residues. Trimming took 8 bases from V and 14 from J; bases not matched to a gene: 14. The CDR3, as DNA: TGTGCCAGCGGGAGGGGAGACAGGGTCCTCTTCTTT. Translation gives CASGRGDRVLFF.

The chain links TRBV15 to TRBJ2-5; maybe TRBD2 (5 bases). The germline V gene has CDR1 LNHNV and CDR2 YYDKDF (reference sequence). Deletions cut 8 bases from V and 5 bases from J, with 9 bases between. CDR3 length: 11 residues. CDR3 region: CATEGYETQYF. The CDR3 DNA sequence: TGTGCCACCGAGGGATATGAGACCCAGTACTTC.

The genes are TRBV6-1 and TRBJ2-7; D is uncertain. This CDR3 is built from 14 residues. Germline CDR1 MNHNS, CDR2 SASEGT. Trimming took off 9 bases at V and 3 bases at J, with 18 bases between the two ends. The CDR3 sequence is CASHDRAQSYEQYF. The DNA of the CDR3 is TGTGCCAGTCACGATAGGGCCCAAAGCTACGAGCAGTACTTC.

V gene TRBV20-1 combines with J gene TRBJ2-2; D might be TRBD2 (7 bases). The CDR3 length is 15 residues. The germline CDR1 and CDR2 sequences are DFQATT and SNEGSKA (reference sequence). V was pared by 5 bases and J by 5 bases, with 18 bases between. CDR3 protein: CSALFPGGGTGELFF. The CDR3 DNA reads as TGCAGTGCTCTGTTTCCGGGGGGCGGTACCGGGGAGCTGTTTTTT.

J is TRBJ2-1 and V is TRBV7-9; D perhaps matches TRBD2 (5 bases). Trimming took 3 bases from V and 5 from J, leaving 11 bases between them. This CDR3 spans 14 amino acids. From germline, CDR1 is SEHNR and CDR2 FQNEAQ (reference sequence). Here the CDR3 reads CASSFAGRNNEQFF. CDR3 coding DNA: TGTGCCAGCAGCTTTGCGGGCCGAAACAATGAGCAGTTCTTC.

This chain uses TRBV29-1 with TRBJ2-3, with D tentatively TRBD2 (5 bases). The CDR3 has 12 amino acids. V was pared by 4 bases and J by 7 bases, with 12 bases between. CDR1 and CDR2 (germline): SQVTM, ANQGSEA. The CDR3 region is CSVVHGGHTQYF. CDR3 bases: TGCAGCGTTGTCCATGGCGGGCATACGCAGTATTTT.

J is TRBJ2-1 and V is TRBV7-3; 10 bases match TRBD2. J gave up 8 bases and V 5 bases, and 12 bases lay outside the gene matches. Per the germline V gene, CDR1 is SGHTA and CDR2 is FQGTGA. This CDR3 spans 16 amino acids. DNA of the CDR3: TGTGCCAGCAGCCGGGCAGGGGCTAGCGGGAGTTATGAGCAGTTCTTC. This gives the protein CASSRAGASGSYEQFF. Based on the CDR3 plus reference TRBV7-3 and TRBJ2-1, the full variable domain is GAGVSQTPSNKVTEKGKYVELRCDPISGHTALYWYRQSLGQGPEFLIYFQGTGAADDSGLPNDRFFAVRPEGSVSTLKIQRTERGDSAVYLCASSRAGASGSYEQFFGPGTRLTVL.

This clonotype was seen a few times. The V and J genes are TRBV10-3 and TRBJ2-7; 7 bases match TRBD1. The germline V gene has CDR1 ENHRY and CDR2 SYGVKD. The CDR3 is 13 residues long. V lost 0 bases and J lost 5; bases outside the gene matches: 1. CDR3 nucleotide sequence: TGTGCCATCAGTGAGTCAGGGACAGACGAGCAGTACTTC. Translation gives CAISESGTDEQYF.

This chain uses TRBV2 with TRBJ2-5; D possibly corresponds to TRBD2 (6 bases). V lost 10 bases to trimming and J lost 4 bases, with 19 bases between them. The germline CDR1 and CDR2 sequences are SNHLY and FYNNEI. The CDR3 is 14 residues long. The DNA of the CDR3 is TGTGCCATCTCACTAGGTCCCGGGAGAGAGACCCAGTACTTC. It yields the protein CAISLGPGRETQYF.

This clonotype was counted between two and nine times. The chain employs TRBV10-3 and TRBJ1-2, with D uncertain. The CDR3 is made up of 11 amino acids. Germline values: CDR1 ENHRY, CDR2 SYGVKD. V shed 10 bases and J shed 2 bases, with 8 bases lying between them. The CDR3 bases are TGTGCCACCTCTTCGAACTATGGCTACACCTTC. Amino acids: CATSSNYGYTF.

This clonotype was seen only a few times. The chain couples TRBV20-1 to TRBJ2-5; D gene ambiguous. The length of the CDR3 is 12 residues. The V end was cut by 2 bases, the J end by 2 bases, with 6 bases between. CDR1 and CDR2 (germline): DFQATT, SNEGSKA (reference sequence). DNA for the CDR3: TGCAGTGCTAGATACGGGCAAGAGACCCAGTACTTC. Amino acid sequence: CSARYGQETQYF.

The chain joins TRBV7-9 to TRBJ2-5, with 16 bases fitting TRBD2. This CDR3 has 18 amino acids. The V gene end was trimmed by 4 bases and the J gene end by 4 bases; junction bases not matched to a gene: 9. Germline assignment: CDR1 SEHNR and CDR2 FQNEAQ (reference sequence). CDR3 loop: CASSSPGTSGREGETQYF. The CDR3 nucleotides are TGTGCCAGCAGCTCGCCCGGGACTAGCGGGAGGGAGGGAGAGACCCAGTACTTC.

V usage is TRBV9 and J usage is TRBJ1-4; a possible D gene is TRBD1 (6 bases). From germline, CDR1 is SGDLS and CDR2 YYNGEE. CDR3 length: 17 residues. The V end lost 2 bases, the J end lost 4 bases, and 18 bases lay between the germline ends. DNA for the CDR3: TGTGCCAGCAGCGTGGGGACACCTTTTCGGCATAATGAAAAACTGTTTTTT. Its translation is CASSVGTPFRHNEKLFF. The whole variable domain, filled in from reference TRBV9 and TRBJ1-4, reads DSGVTQTPKHLITATGQRVTLRCSPRSGDLSVYWYQQSLDQGLQFLIQYYNGEERAKGNILERFSAQQFPDLHSELNLSSLELGDSALYFCASSVGTPFRHNEKLFFGSGTQLSVL.

Only a few counts were recorded for this clonotype. The V call is TRBV15, the J call TRBJ2-7; D possibly corresponds to TRBD2 (5 bases). The length of the CDR3 is 14 residues. Trimming cost V 2 bases and J 6 bases, with 14 bases left between them. The germline V gene encodes CDR1 LNHNV and CDR2 YYDKDF (reference sequence). The CDR3 spells CATSRHHRETEQYF. CDR3 DNA sequence: TGTGCCACCAGCAGACACCACCGGGAAACCGAGCAGTACTTC. Full variable domain (remainder filled in from reference TRBV15 and TRBJ2-7): DAMVIQNPRYQVTQFGKPVTLSCSQTLNHNVMYWYQQKSSQAPKLLFHYYDKDFNNEADTPDNFQSRRPNTSFCFLDIRSPGLGDTAMYLCATSRHHRETEQYFGPGTRLTVT.

Many counts were recorded for this clonotype. In nucleotides, the CDR3 is TGTGCCAGCAGCTTAGGAGGAGATTTGAATGGCTACACCTTC. As protein: CASSLGGDLNGYTF. The V gene is TRBV11-2, the J gene TRBJ1-2; no clear D gene. The V gene's germline CDR1 is SGHAT and CDR2 FQNNGV. Trimming stripped 1 base from V and 6 bases from J, with 12 bases between. CDR3 length: 14 residues.